These T cell receptor beta chains were read from a single sample in a study of blood T cell repertoires in COVID-19. Profiled with immunoSEQ multiplex PCR; TCRdb holds only in-frame clones, not every one. Of tens of thousands of clones listed, approximately 83% are singletons. The sample comprised peripheral blood. The receptors here all came from a woman older than 75 with active or convalescent COVID-19. Each CDR3 is given with its conserved first and last residue. Fields, in order: V gene, D gene, clone size, J gene, CDR3 protein, CDR3 DNA. D genes are given only for firm matches. The size of a clone is reported for some rows only, either as once, few or many, or as a class for expanded clones.

V gene: TRBV7-8; D gene: TRBD1; clone size: -; J gene: TRBJ2-7; CDR3 protein: CASSEGQEPYEQYF; CDR3 DNA: TGTGCCAGCAGCGAGGGACAGGAGCCCTACGAGCAGTACTTC
V gene: TRBV5-3; D gene: -; clone size: -; J gene: TRBJ1-2; CDR3 protein: CASVGGRDSGGYTF; CDR3 DNA: TGTGCCAGTGTGGGAGGGCGGGATTCGGGAGGCTACACCTTC
V gene: TRBV5-1; D gene: TRBD1; clone size: -; J gene: TRBJ2-4; CDR3 protein: CASSPGDRVDIQYF; CDR3 DNA: TGCGCCAGCAGCCCTGGGGACAGGGTGGACATTCAGTACTTC
V gene: TRBV19; D gene: TRBD2; clone size: -; J gene: TRBJ2-3; CDR3 protein: CASNLAGGYTDTQYF; CDR3 DNA: TGTGCCAGTAACCTAGCGGGAGGATACACAGATACGCAGTATTTT
V gene: TRBV6-1; D gene: -; clone size: once; J gene: TRBJ2-7; CDR3 protein: CASSEGRVTHEQYF; CDR3 DNA: TGTGCCAGCAGTGAAGGCCGGGTAACCCACGAGCAGTACTTC
V gene: TRBV14; D gene: -; clone size: -; J gene: TRBJ2-7; CDR3 protein: CASSQKDWRYEQYF; CDR3 DNA: TGTGCCAGCAGCCAAAAAGACTGGCGCTACGAGCAGTACTTC
V gene: TRBV6-5; D gene: -; clone size: -; J gene: TRBJ1-5; CDR3 protein: CASSSTGSDQPQHF; CDR3 DNA: TGTGCCAGCAGTTCTACAGGATCCGATCAGCCCCAGCATTTT
V gene: TRBV3-1/TRBV3-2; D gene: -; clone size: few; J gene: TRBJ1-5; CDR3 protein: CASSPTPGSGQPQHF; CDR3 DNA: TGTGCCAGCAGCCCAACCCCCGGGTCTGGTCAGCCCCAGCATTTT
V gene: TRBV28; D gene: TRBD1; clone size: -; J gene: TRBJ2-7; CDR3 protein: CATGAYEQYF; CDR3 DNA: TGTGCAACAGGGGCCTACGAGCAGTACTTC
V gene: TRBV4-3; D gene: -; clone size: -; J gene: TRBJ2-3; CDR3 protein: CASSRGIRDTQYF; CDR3 DNA: TGCGCCAGCAGCCGAGGGATACGCGATACGCAGTATTTT
V gene: TRBV24-1; D gene: TRBD1; clone size: -; J gene: TRBJ1-2; CDR3 protein: CATSRGGRDRGKDGYTF; CDR3 DNA: TGTGCCACCAGTCGAGGGGGACGGGACAGGGGAAAGGATGGCTACACCTTC
V gene: TRBV7-2; D gene: -; clone size: -; J gene: TRBJ2-3; CDR3 protein: CASSLNTGMSTDTQYF; CDR3 DNA: TGTGCCAGCAGCCTCAACACAGGGATGAGCACAGATACGCAGTATTTT